The source of this T cell receptor beta chain is a study of cytomegalovirus exposure and HLA in healthy donors. Notes on the study in general: Later findings reportedly placed an Asian-associated ancestry cluster below the approximately 630-donor mean for N-insertions.

Regarding this clone: The target antigen is unknown.

Germline V CDR1 and CDR2: SNHLY, FYNNEI. Trimming cost V 6 bases and J 6 bases; bases outside gene matches: 14. This CDR3 has 15 residues. PCR involved 60 Vbeta and 13 Jbeta primers. Profiling relied on immunoSEQ multiplex PCR, and the TCRdb table lists in-frame clones only, not all of them. The sample shows around 64,000 clones, 85% to 90% of them seen only once. This receptor was taken from a female donor in good health and CMV-seronegative. The sequenced material came from PBMCs. The chain joins TRBV2 to TRBJ2-7; 7 nucleotides agree with TRBD1. The CDR3 protein is CASRSMDRSPLEQYF. Written as DNA, the CDR3 is TGTGCCAGCAGATCTATGGACAGGTCTCCGCTCGAGCAGTACTTC.